This TCR beta chain was documented in a study of identical twins. Notes on the study in general: Cord blood's abundant beta clonotypes had fewer insertions, unlike memory repertoires.

Trimming took 4 bases from V and 4 from J, leaving 13 bases between them. This CDR3 comprises 14 residues. Germline V gene data show CDR1 as WSHSY and CDR2 as SAAADI. TCRdb itself ran the 5' RACE reads through MiXCR, one entry per CDR3 protein. The data contain about 1.7 million distinct CDR3 sequences, about 31% of them singletons. With regard to this clonotype: Its antigen is unknown.

Sequenced: cord blood. This sequence was found in a newborn girl in good health. The gene calls are TRBV10-2 and TRBJ1-1; unclear D gene. The CDR3: CASSGAETGTEAFF. Here the CDR3 DNA reads TGCGCCAGCAGTGGAGCTGAAACGGGCACTGAAGCTTTCTTT.